These 14 T cell receptor beta chains were all obtained from the same sample, sequenced in a study of T-cell memory formation after mild COVID-19. TCRdb fed the 5' RACE reads into MiXCR, producing one record per CDR3 protein. The data contain fewer than 250,000 distinct CDR3 sequences, just over 15% of them singletons. Sequenced input: PBMCs or a T cell subset sorted from them (not recorded which). The receptors stem from an adult woman who had mild COVID-19 (a few samples of this study predate the infection). Cell type and time point are not known.

V and J are TRBV24-1 and TRBJ2-5, with 10 nucleotides matching TRBD1. Germline CDR1 reads KGHDR; CDR2 reads SFDVKD. CDR3 length: 16 amino acids. The junction had 9 bases not matched to a gene; V was cut back by 4 bases and J by 5 bases. CDR3: CATSDAGTGESETQYF. The DNA for the CDR3 is TGTGCCACCAGTGACGCCGGGACAGGGGAGTCGGAGACCCAGTACTTC.

This clonotype was detected many times. This chain connects TRBV7-2 to TRBJ2-5; no clear D gene. This CDR3 spans 14 amino acids. The V and J ends lost 5 bases and 1 base respectively, with 11 bases between them. Germline CDR1 is SGHTA and CDR2 is FQGNSA. DNA of the CDR3: TGTGCCAGCAGCCCGCTAGGTCTCCAAGAGACCCAGTACTTC. Protein sequence: CASSPLGLQETQYF.

This rearrangement joins TRBV9 to TRBJ2-4, with TRBD1 matching 7 bases. This CDR3 region has 14 residues. J gave up 7 bases and V 3 bases, and 7 bases lay outside the gene matches. CDR1 is SGDLS and CDR2 is YYNGEE in the germline V gene. The DNA for the CDR3 is TGTGCCAGCAGCGCATTAGGGGACAGCAACATTCAGTACTTC. It encodes CASSALGDSNIQYF.

The chain carries TRBV12-3 or TRBV12-4 and TRBJ1-2, with D uncertain. This CDR3 has 16 amino acids. Trimming stripped 6 bases from V and 4 bases from J, with 21 bases between. The CDR3 protein is CASSLRADRASYGYTF. For the CDR3, the DNA is TGTGCCAGCAGCTTAAGGGCGGACCGAGCTAGCTATGGCTACACCTTC.

J is TRBJ2-1 and V is TRBV28; D not certain. This CDR3 spans 13 amino acids. V shed 7 bases and J shed 6 bases, with 13 bases lying between them. Germline CDR1 MDHEN, CDR2 SYDVKM. CDR3 sequence (DNA): TGTGCCAGCATTGACGGCCGTATCAATGAGCAGTTCTTC. Translating it yields CASIDGRINEQFF.

This clonotype has more than one count but fewer than ten. V usage is TRBV11-3 and J usage is TRBJ1-2; unclear D gene. CDR1 SGHNT and CDR2 YENEEA come from the germline V gene. The CDR3 runs to 13 residues. V lost 1 base and J 2 bases, leaving 5 bases between the germline ends. The CDR3 DNA reads as TGTGCCAGCAGCTTAGGCAGAAACTATGGCTACACCTTC. It encodes CASSLGRNYGYTF.

This clonotype has only a few counts. The CDR3 sequence: CASSPRTNSPLHF. DNA of the CDR3: TGTGCCAGCAGTCCCCGTACCAATTCACCCCTCCACTTT. The gene calls are TRBV12-3 or TRBV12-4 and TRBJ1-6, with D unclear. This CDR3 spans 13 amino acids. V lost 5 bases, J lost 7 bases, and 9 bases lay in between.

This clonotype was detected only a few times. The chain couples TRBV28 to TRBJ2-4; D possibly uses TRBD1 or TRBD2 (5 bases each). Germline values: CDR1 MDHEN, CDR2 SYDVKM. V lost 2 bases, J lost 2 bases, and 10 bases lay in between. This CDR3 contains 15 residues. The CDR3 here is CASSLLGTPKNIQYF. As DNA, the CDR3 is TGTGCCAGCAGTTTACTAGGGACGCCCAAAAACATTCAGTACTTC.

The V and J genes are TRBV11-2 and TRBJ2-1; the D gene is possibly TRBD2 (5 bases). Germline V gene data show CDR1 as SGHAT and CDR2 as FQNNGV. The CDR3 totals 16 residues. The V gene lost 3 bases and the J gene lost 8 bases, with 20 bases spanning the gap. CDR3 nucleotide sequence: TGTGCCAGCAGCTTCCAACTAGGACCAGTGCGGGATGAGCAGTTCTTC. Protein sequence: CASSFQLGPVRDEQFF.

This clonotype was observed a single time. V usage is TRBV3-1 and J usage is TRBJ1-2; 7 positions match TRBD1. Germline V gives CDR1 LGHDT, CDR2 YNNKEL (reference sequence). The CDR3 contains 15 residues. The trim removed 0 bases at V and 4 bases at J, leaving 5 bases unmatched. The CDR3 sequence is CASSQDAQGSYGYTF. The CDR3 bases are TGTGCCAGCAGCCAAGATGCACAGGGGAGCTATGGCTACACCTTC.

The chain uses TRBV3-1 and TRBJ2-5; 7 positions match TRBD2. The CDR3 totals 15 residues. The V gene end was trimmed by 4 bases and the J gene end by 7 bases; junction bases not matched to a gene: 12. Germline CDR1 is LGHDT and CDR2 is YNNKEL (reference sequence). The CDR3 DNA reads TGTGCCAGCAGCCTCCTGGGAGCGGGGTCGGCGACCCAGTACTTC. Amino acids: CASSLLGAGSATQYF.

The genes are TRBV3-1 and TRBJ2-2, with D uncertain. CDR1 LGHDT and CDR2 YNNKEL come from the germline V gene (reference sequence). The CDR3 runs 13 residues. V shed 1 base and J shed 6 bases, with 6 bases lying between them. The chain's CDR3 is CASSQVVSGELFF. In nucleotides, the CDR3 is TGTGCCAGCAGCCAAGTAGTGTCCGGGGAGCTGTTTTTT.

The rearrangement links TRBV7-9 to TRBJ2-7; the D gene is possibly TRBD2 (5 bases). There are 11 residues in the CDR3. Germline-derived CDR1 and CDR2 are SEHNR and FQNEAQ (reference sequence). V lost 3 bases to trimming and J lost 5 bases, with 5 bases between them. CDR3 bases: TGTGCCAGCAGCTTCGGGAACGAGCAGTACTTC. Translation gives CASSFGNEQYF.

The chain employs TRBV2 and TRBJ2-5, with D tentatively TRBD1 or TRBD2 (6 bases each). There are 16 residues in the CDR3. Trimming took 5 bases from V and 4 from J, leaving 20 bases between them. Germline loops: CDR1 SNHLY, CDR2 FYNNEI. The CDR3 is CASSSEGGHRRETQYF. In DNA, the CDR3 is TGTGCCAGCAGTTCTGAGGGGGGCCATCGCCGAGAGACCCAGTACTTC.